This TCR beta chain was profiled in a study of T-cell reconstitution after alpha-beta-depleted transplantation in children. This clonotype was found many times. Germline trimming cut 4 bases from V and 6 bases from J; bases unmatched to any gene: 6. The CDR3 sequence is 15 residues long. Using unique molecular identifiers, the investigators prepared the TCRbeta library. TCRdb independently ran MiXCR on the PCR reads; one entry per CDR3 protein. In the table there are around 400,000 distinct CDR3 sequences, approximately 20% of which are singletons. Sequencing was performed on PBMCs from the stem cell graft donor, taken from the stem cell graft. The sequence was obtained from a human donor who donated a stem cell graft to a child with acute myeloid leukemia. This chain uses TRBV12-3 or TRBV12-4 with TRBJ2-1; TRBD2 agrees at 10 bases. Here the CDR3 DNA reads TGTGCCAGCAGTTCTCAGCGGGAGGGCCGCAATGAGCAGTTCTTC. Amino acid sequence: CASSSQREGRNEQFF.